This entry concerns a single T cell receptor beta chain. This clonotype appeared many times. The clone's antigen remains unknown. The record has no base qualities; no much larger clone is one base away. Stable Graves' hyperthyroidism was defined as the absence of progression to ophthalmopathy over 18 months of follow-up. The hyperthyroidism patients were between 18 and 65 years old and newly diagnosed, with a disease duration of less than 2 months. Exclusion was applied to patients with uncontrolled infections, other autoimmune diseases, pregnancy or lactation. Diagnoses relied on clinical symptoms, serum thyroxine and TRAb, thyroid ultrasound and orbital computed tomography. PBMCs were separated from 10 ml of fresh peripheral blood using Ficoll-Paque density gradient centrifugation. Total RNA was extracted with Trizol reagent, and quality was checked on an Agilent 2100 Bioanalyzer. The data originate from a study of T cells in Graves' hyperthyroidism and ophthalmopathy (dated by TCRdb to the late 2010s). In the study overall: Peripheral blood was collected at initial diagnosis, before any treatment. TCR V-J signatures able to tell the groups apart were searched for in a discovery cohort of 90 to 100 patients, of whom more than 40 had Graves' ophthalmopathy and some 60 had stable Graves' hyperthyroidism. Prospective prediction of ophthalmopathy was tested in an independent validation cohort of 18 to 20 hyperthyroidism patients and roughly 16 patients who later progressed to ophthalmopathy. For training and testing, the 110 or so patients in the discovery cohort were randomly divided in a 7:3 ratio. In more than 5 Graves' hyperthyroidism patients, the study also compared T-cell repertoires from thyroid tissue with T-cell repertoires from blood. Following sampling, methimazole starting at 30 mg daily was given to hyperthyroidism patients, and high-dose intravenous methylprednisolone was given to ophthalmopathy patients. TCR Vbeta CDR3 sequencing of 135 peripheral blood samples (approximately 44 ophthalmopathy, roughly 74 hyperthyroidism and roughly 17 progressor patients) is reported in the paper. Overall results and qualifications from the work: Most expanded thyroid clonotypes (frequency above 0.001) were also detected in blood, a finding suggesting that blood repertoires may reflect thyroid immune responses. During validation, the model predicted progression to ophthalmopathy a median of roughly 7.1 months ahead of onset, with roughly 65% sensitivity and 72% to 85% specificity. Sample size was not statistically predetermined, and blinding of investigators to group allocation was not performed. A 13 V-J signature model separated ophthalmopathy from stable hyperthyroidism, with about 88% sensitivity and just under 84% specificity in cross-validation and 80%/75% in testing.

The TCR beta CDR3 regions were amplified from the RNA transcripts. For the first round of RT-PCR on the TCR CDR3, the HTBI primer set was used together with the Qiagen OneStep RT-PCR kit. Libraries were constructed in a second round of multiplex PCR, after which size selection and purification were carried out. Libraries were sequenced paired-end with 100 bp reads on an Illumina HiSeq2000. From the authors' description of their analysis: SOAPnuke was used to process the raw data, with reads discarded if the reads contained adapters or uncalled bases, had a mean Phred below 15, or lacked an exact constant-primer or identifier match. High-quality paired reads were merged using COPE v1.2.5, and each unique nucleotide sequence was defined as a clonotype. MiTCR v1.1 was used to align clonotypes to the IMGT TRBV, TRBD and TRBJ reference segments. Analysis was restricted to V-J combinations with a frequency above 0.0001, which covered roughly 99% of repertoires. A TCS score was defined as the ratio of F50 (clonal expansion) to E x V (chaos), with BLOSUM62-based TCRdist applied between CDR3 peptides within each V-J. Welch's t-statistics and random forest reduced fewer than 550 V-J features to 10 to 15, which were used in a naive Bayes classifier (R e1071). In TCRdb, the public reads were trimmed at Q25 with fastp and aligned with MiXCR, with productive beta chains retained. Each record represents a unique CDR3 protein, reported with the most common genes and DNA among its rows. Clone size and V and J calls follow TCRdb, not the original study. The sample yields around 450,000 distinct CDR3 sequences; approximately 15% were counted once. The ten top clones hold almost 8% of the sample.

The germline ends are 10 bases apart after V is trimmed by 1 base and J by 6 bases. In the germline V gene, CDR1 corresponds to SGHRS and CDR2 to YFSETQ. CDR3 length: 13 amino acids, cysteine to phenylalanine. CDR3 DNA is the only sequence kept; it has 39 bases, read in frame from the first base. The V and J segments used are TRBV5-1 and TRBJ2-5; the D gene identity is not certain. Specimen: blood. The clonotype comes from a woman younger than 30 with Graves' hyperthyroidism. The DNA sequence follows: TGCGCCAGCAGCTTGAACCTGGGAAAGACCCAGTACTTC. Its translation is CASSLNLGKTQYF.